The 31 T cell receptor beta chains below come from one sample, sequenced in a study of response to subunit inactivated influenza vaccine. TCRdb re-derived calls from the RT-PCR reads in MiXCR, one entry per CDR3 protein. The sample records roughly 700,000 distinct CDR3 sequences, roughly 13% being singletons. The sequences come from PBMCs from blood, collected 14 to 15 days before vaccination. Receptors originate from a man over 45 who received an inactivated influenza vaccine.

This clonotype has a handful of counts. The rearrangement uses TRBV12-3 or TRBV12-4 and TRBJ2-7; D might be TRBD1 (6 bases). The germline V and J ends were trimmed by 6 bases and 3 bases, with 12 bases remaining between them. The CDR3 runs to 13 residues. In nucleotides, the CDR3 is TGTGCCAGCAGCCAAGGACAGTTCTACGAGCAGTACTTC. Protein: CASSQGQFYEQYF.

This clonotype was counted only a few times. The chain is built from TRBV6-1 and TRBJ2-3, with 9 positions matching TRBD1. Germline V gives CDR1 MNHNS, CDR2 SASEGT. The CDR3 has 17 amino acids. V trimming: 5 bases; J trimming: 1 base; junction bases outside the gene matches: 10. Written as DNA, the CDR3 is TGTGCCAGCAGTCGGACAGGGGTACGTGGGGGCACAGATACGCAGTATTTT. Translation: CASSRTGVRGGTDTQYF.

The genes are TRBV3-1 and TRBJ1-1; TRBD1 might be the D (6 bases). CDR1 is LGHDT and CDR2 is YNNKEL in the germline V gene (reference sequence). Deletions cut 2 bases from V and 5 bases from J, with 12 bases between. This CDR3 has 14 residues. The CDR3 DNA reads as TGTGCCAGCAGCCAACAGGCAGGGGTGACTGAAGCTTTCTTT. The encoded protein is CASSQQAGVTEAFF.

This clonotype was detected only a few times. The chain couples TRBV5-1 to TRBJ2-2; D call uncertain. CDR3 length: 13 residues. Germline V lookup: CDR1 SGHRS, CDR2 YFSETQ. V was shortened by 6 bases and J by 6 bases, with 12 bases between the two germline ends. CDR3 in DNA: TGCGCCAGCACCACCCAAGGGTCCGGGGAGCTGTTTTTT. Its protein product is CASTTQGSGELFF.

The J gene is TRBJ2-3, the V gene TRBV7-1; D ambiguous. TRBV7-1 is annotated as an ORF whose role is uncertain. Trimming took 5 bases from V and 3 from J, leaving 9 bases between them. This CDR3 has 13 residues. The CDR3 region is CASSQSTTDTQYF. The CDR3 coding sequence is TGTGCCAGCAGCCAGTCTACTACAGATACGCAGTATTTT.

This clonotype was seen only a few times. The chain uses TRBV6-1 and TRBJ2-1; D not resolved. V lost 2 bases to trimming and J lost 3 bases, with 14 bases between them. This CDR3 contains 16 residues. Germline CDR1 and CDR2: MNHNS and SASEGT. As DNA, the CDR3 is TGTGCCAGCAGTGAACGCCCCGAACCCTTCTACAATGAGCAGTTCTTC. Its translation: CASSERPEPFYNEQFF.

V usage is TRBV2 and J usage is TRBJ2-5; D might be TRBD2 (6 bases). Looked up from germline, CDR1 is SNHLY and CDR2 is FYNNEI. V lost 5 bases, J lost 2 bases, and 15 bases lay in between. This CDR3 has 15 amino acids. CDR3 loop: CASSPPGDFQETQYF. The DNA of the CDR3 is TGTGCCAGCAGTCCACCCGGGGACTTTCAAGAGACCCAGTACTTC. The whole variable domain, filled in from reference TRBV2 and TRBJ2-5, reads EPEVTQTPSHQVTQMGQEVILRCVPISNHLYFYWYRQILGQKVEFLVSFYNNEISEKSEIFDDQFSVERPDGSNFTLKIRSTKLEDSAMYFCASSPPGDFQETQYFGPGTRLLVL.

The chain is built from TRBV24-1 and TRBJ2-3; 7 nucleotides agree with TRBD1. This CDR3 comprises 16 residues. CDR1 is KGHDR and CDR2 is SFDVKD in the germline V gene. Unmatched junction bases numbered 6, after V lost 4 bases and J lost 0 bases. The CDR3 DNA follows: TGTGCCACCAGTGACGGGGACAGCACTAGCACAGATACGCAGTATTTT. It is translated as CATSDGDSTSTDTQYF.

The J gene is TRBJ2-5, the V gene TRBV7-9; D is unresolved. Germline lookup yields CDR1 SEHNR and CDR2 FQNEAQ (reference sequence). This CDR3 is 12 amino acids long. The CDR3 region has the DNA TGTGCTTCAAAGTCTGGGGAAGAGACCCAGTACTTC. The encoded protein is CASKSGEETQYF.

The chain recombines TRBV15 with TRBJ2-3; D call uncertain. V dropped 2 bases and J dropped 0 bases, with 3 bases sitting between them. The CDR3 has 13 amino acids. The germline gives CDR1 LNHNV, CDR2 YYDKDF (reference sequence). CDR3 sequence: CATSRRSTDTQYF. The CDR3 DNA reads as TGTGCCACCAGCAGAAGGAGCACAGATACGCAGTATTTT.

This clonotype was picked up a small number of times. V usage is TRBV5-1 and J usage is TRBJ2-3; the D gene is possibly TRBD1 (5 bases). The CDR3 length is 14 residues. V lost 7 bases and J lost 6, with 18 bases in between. CDR1 is SGHRS, CDR2 YFSETQ, per germline. The CDR3 is CASSWSGPKDTQYF. As DNA, the CDR3 is TGCGCCAGCTCGTGGTCAGGGCCAAAGGATACGCAGTATTTT.

The CDR3 loop is CASSQDCRRLNTEAFF. In DNA, the CDR3 is TGTGCCAGCAGCCAAGATTGTAGGCGACTAAACACTGAAGCTTTCTTT. This chain links TRBV3-1 with TRBJ1-1; D unresolved. The V end was cut by 0 bases, the J end by 2 bases, with 13 bases between. The CDR3 runs to 16 residues. Germline CDR1 and CDR2: LGHDT and YNNKEL (reference sequence).

Many counts were recorded for this clonotype. In nucleotides, the CDR3 is TGTGCCAGCAGTTACTCGAAGGTAGCGGGAGAGCAAGATACGCAGTATTTT. Amino acids: CASSYSKVAGEQDTQYF. The chain carries TRBV6-2 or TRBV6-3 and TRBJ2-3, with 9 positions matching TRBD2. From germline, CDR1 is MNHEY and CDR2 SVGEGT. V lost 0 bases, J lost 5 bases, and 9 bases stayed unmatched. The CDR3 is 17 residues long.

Ten or more counts support this clonotype. This chain links TRBV7-2 with TRBJ2-7; the match to TRBD1 covers 10 bases. The CDR3 extends over 15 amino acids. The V segment lost 4 bases and the J segment 0 bases; nucleotides outside the gene matches: 3. CDR1 and CDR2 from the germline V gene are SGHTA and FQGNSA. CDR3 bases: TGTGCCAGCAGCTCGGACAGGGGGGCCTCCTACGAGCAGTACTTC. Translating it yields CASSSDRGASYEQYF.

This clonotype was detected only a few times. V is TRBV30 and J is TRBJ2-2; D is unresolved. The CDR3 length is 12 residues. V shed 6 bases and J shed 6 bases, with 11 bases lying between them. The V gene's germline CDR1 is GTSNPN and CDR2 SVGIG (reference sequence). Here the CDR3 reads CACGPSAGELFF. DNA for the CDR3: TGTGCCTGCGGGCCCTCAGCCGGGGAGCTGTTTTTT.

At least ten counts were recorded for this clonotype. The J gene is TRBJ2-7, the V gene TRBV28; perhaps TRBD1 as D (6 bases). Trimming removed 3 bases at V and 2 bases at J, with 11 bases between. The CDR3 runs to 14 residues. The V gene's germline CDR1 is MDHEN and CDR2 SYDVKM. The CDR3 coding sequence is TGTGCCAGCAGTTTGCAGGGGTCCACCTACGAGCAGTACTTC. Translation gives CASSLQGSTYEQYF.

The V and J genes are TRBV12-3 or TRBV12-4 and TRBJ2-2; no reliable D call. The ends were cut back, 3 bases at V and 7 bases at J, with 9 bases in the middle. The CDR3 extends over 13 amino acids. The CDR3 DNA sequence: TGTGCCAGCAGTTTGGCATGGGACGGGGAGCTGTTTTTT. This codes for CASSLAWDGELFF.

This clonotype was observed at least ten times. The rearrangement links TRBV5-1 to TRBJ2-3; 7 bases map to TRBD1. J was trimmed by 5 bases and V by 3 bases; bases with no gene match: 6. The CDR3 consists of 14 residues. The germline gives CDR1 SGHRS, CDR2 YFSETQ. This CDR3 is CASSSGQAQDTQYF. The DNA for the CDR3 is TGCGCCAGCAGCTCCGGACAGGCCCAAGATACGCAGTATTTT.

There are many counts of this clonotype. This rearrangement joins TRBV3-1 to TRBJ1-4; D uncertain. This CDR3 spans 15 amino acids. The germline CDR1 and CDR2 sequences are LGHDT and YNNKEL (reference sequence). V was shortened by 0 bases and J by 0 bases, with 5 bases between the two germline ends. The DNA for the CDR3 is TGTGCCAGCAGCCAAGACGGAGCAACTAATGAAAAACTGTTTTTT. This translates into CASSQDGATNEKLFF.

This sequence joins TRBV2 and TRBJ2-1; no firm D call. V lost 7 bases and J lost 0, with 10 bases in between. Germline CDR1 reads SNHLY; CDR2 reads FYNNEI. The CDR3 loop spans 14 amino acids. The CDR3 DNA is TGTGCCAGCACCCAAATGAGCTCCTACAATGAGCAGTTCTTC. This encodes CASTQMSSYNEQFF.

This clonotype was seen a handful of times. This chain joins TRBV9 and TRBJ2-7; 10 bases agree with TRBD1. The CDR3 sequence is 15 residues long. The V gene end was trimmed by 4 bases and the J gene end by 2 bases; junction bases not matched to a gene: 6. Looked up from germline, CDR1 is SGDLS and CDR2 is YYNGEE. CDR3 sequence reads: CASSPPGTGAYEQYF. The CDR3 DNA follows: TGTGCCAGCAGCCCCCCCGGGACAGGGGCCTACGAGCAGTACTTC.

Only a few counts were recorded for this clonotype. The chain is built from TRBV11-1 and TRBJ2-2; D ambiguous. The CDR3 consists of 13 residues. With 4 bases removed from V and 7 bases from J, the gap between germline ends came to 10 bases. Per the germline V gene, CDR1 is SGHAT and CDR2 is FQDESV (reference sequence). CDR3 nucleotide sequence: TGTGCCAGCAGCTCTGTACTGTACGGGGAGCTGTTTTTT. Translated, it gives CASSSVLYGELFF.

The V and J genes are TRBV4-1 and TRBJ1-2; 7 bases match TRBD1. CDR1 is MGHRA, CDR2 YSYEKL, per germline. The CDR3 loop spans 14 amino acids. J was trimmed by 3 bases and V by 4 bases; bases with no gene match: 5. Written as DNA, the CDR3 is TGCGCCAGCAGCCCCGAACAGGGGTACTATGGCTACACCTTC. Translated: CASSPEQGYYGYTF.

V gene TRBV7-9 combines with J gene TRBJ2-1, with D possibly being TRBD1 or TRBD2 (7 bases each). The ends were cut back, 3 bases at V and 10 bases at J, with 13 bases in the middle. This CDR3 is 13 amino acids long. Germline V gene data show CDR1 as SEHNR and CDR2 as FQNEAQ (reference sequence). CDR3 region: CASSFVRGGEQFF. The CDR3, as DNA: TGTGCCAGCAGCTTCGTCAGGGGGGGAGAGCAGTTCTTC.

Points on this clonotype: This may arise from a read error, as a much more abundant clone is one base away. This chain uses TRBV5-1 with TRBJ2-3; 7 nucleotides agree with TRBD1. The V gene's germline CDR1 is SGHRS and CDR2 YFSETQ. CDR3 length: 15 residues. The V gene end was trimmed by 2 bases and the J gene end by 3 bases; junction bases not matched to a gene: 6. The CDR3, as DNA: TGCGCCAGCAGCTTACAACAGGGGCTGACAGATACGCAGTATTTT. Its protein is CASSLQQGLTDTQYF.

This clonotype was picked up many times. The rearrangement links TRBV2 to TRBJ2-7, with 7 positions matching TRBD1. The CDR3 is made up of 15 amino acids. The V and J ends lost 6 bases and 0 bases, in that order; junction bases with no gene match: 8. The germline gives CDR1 SNHLY, CDR2 FYNNEI. DNA of the CDR3: TGTGCCAGCAGCAGATCGACAGGGAACTCCTACGAGCAGTACTTC. Amino acid sequence: CASSRSTGNSYEQYF.

This clonotype has just a few counts. V is TRBV4-3 and J is TRBJ2-3, with TRBD2 as a possible D gene (7 bases). The CDR3 has 17 amino acids. V dropped 4 bases and J dropped 0 bases, with 17 bases sitting between them. CDR1 is LGHNA and CDR2 is YSLEER in the germline V gene. DNA for the CDR3: TGCGCCAGCAGCCCAGGCGGGGGCCCCCGGAGCACAGATACGCAGTATTTT. It encodes CASSPGGGPRSTDTQYF.

This clonotype was counted at least ten times. V and J are TRBV29-1 and TRBJ2-7; 8 bases match TRBD1. This CDR3 region has 14 residues. V gave up 7 bases and J gave up 4 bases; unmatched junction bases: 12. CDR1 SQVTM and CDR2 ANQGSEA come from the germline V gene. As DNA, the CDR3 is TGCAGCGACGACAGGGGAAATCATACTTACGAGCAGTACTTC. The encoded protein is CSDDRGNHTYEQYF.

This clonotype was detected many times. The chain has TRBV20-1 and TRBJ2-3; D may be TRBD1 (6 bases). Trimming took off 0 bases at V and 0 bases at J, with 13 bases between the two ends. Germline CDR1 reads DFQATT; CDR2 reads SNEGSKA (reference sequence). The CDR3 is made up of 16 amino acids. CDR3: CSARDFRDTSTDTQYF. CDR3 nucleotide sequence: TGCAGTGCTAGAGATTTCCGGGACACTAGCACAGATACGCAGTATTTT.

The genes are TRBV6-2 or TRBV6-3 and TRBJ1-5; TRBD1 aligns across 7 bases. The germline gives CDR1 MNHEY, CDR2 SVGEGT. With 0 bases clipped from V and 6 bases from J, the junction kept 11 bases outside the gene matches. This CDR3 contains 17 residues. The DNA of the CDR3 is TGTGCCAGCAGTTACTCGGGACTTCGACAGGGCGGTCAGCCCCAGCATTTT. As protein: CASSYSGLRQGGQPQHF.

The chain joins TRBV6-1 to TRBJ2-3, with a weak D call TRBD2 (7 bases). Deletions cut 8 bases from V and 1 base from J, with 16 bases between. Germline V CDR1 and CDR2: MNHNS, SASEGT. This CDR3 comprises 15 residues. The CDR3 nucleotides read TGTGCCAGCCCCCGGGGGGCGAACCGCACAGATACGCAGTATTTT. Translated, it gives CASPRGANRTDTQYF.